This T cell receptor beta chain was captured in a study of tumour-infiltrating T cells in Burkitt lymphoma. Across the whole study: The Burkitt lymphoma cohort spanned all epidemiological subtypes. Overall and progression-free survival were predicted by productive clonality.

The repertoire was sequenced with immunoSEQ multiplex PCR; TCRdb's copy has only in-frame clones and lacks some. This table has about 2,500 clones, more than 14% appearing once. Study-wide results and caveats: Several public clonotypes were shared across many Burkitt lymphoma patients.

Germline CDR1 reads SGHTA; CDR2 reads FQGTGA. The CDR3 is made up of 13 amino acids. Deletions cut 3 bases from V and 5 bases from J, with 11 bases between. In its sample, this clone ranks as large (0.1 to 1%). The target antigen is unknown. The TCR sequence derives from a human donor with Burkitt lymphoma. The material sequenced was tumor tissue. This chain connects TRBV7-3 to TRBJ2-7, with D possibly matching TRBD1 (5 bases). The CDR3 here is CASSFSWGDEQYF. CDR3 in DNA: TGTGCCAGCAGCTTTTCCTGGGGCGACGAGCAGTACTTC.